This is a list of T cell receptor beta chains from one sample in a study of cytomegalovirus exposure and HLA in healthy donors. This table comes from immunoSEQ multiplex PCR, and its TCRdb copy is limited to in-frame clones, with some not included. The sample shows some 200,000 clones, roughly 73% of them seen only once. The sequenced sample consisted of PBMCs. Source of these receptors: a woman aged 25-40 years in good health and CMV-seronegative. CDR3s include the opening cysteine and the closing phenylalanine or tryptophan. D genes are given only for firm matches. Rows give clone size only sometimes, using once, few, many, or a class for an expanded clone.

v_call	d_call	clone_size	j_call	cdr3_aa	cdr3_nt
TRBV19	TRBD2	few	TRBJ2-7	CASTLGTSGAYEQYF	TGTGCCAGTACCCTGGGGACTAGCGGCGCCTACGAGCAGTACTTC
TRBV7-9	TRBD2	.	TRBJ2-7	CSSSHGLAGGYTYEQYF	TGTTCCAGCAGCCACGGACTAGCGGGGGGTTACACCTACGAGCAGTACTTC
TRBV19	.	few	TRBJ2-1	CASSIVLNNEQFF	TGTGCCAGTAGTATAGTATTAAACAATGAGCAGTTCTTC
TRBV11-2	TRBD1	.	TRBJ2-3	CASSGKQGAFSTDTQYF	TGTGCCAGCAGCGGAAAACAGGGGGCATTTTCTACAGATACGCAGTATTTT
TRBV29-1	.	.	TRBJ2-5	CSVDRDLEETQYF	TGCAGCGTTGACAGGGATTTGGAAGAGACCCAGTACTTC
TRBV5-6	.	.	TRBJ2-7	CASSFLDTLENEQYF	TGTGCCAGCAGCTTCTTGGACACCCTGGAGAACGAGCAGTACTTC
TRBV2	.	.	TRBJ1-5	CASSEWRVLDQPQHF	TGTGCCAGCAGTGAGTGGCGGGTGTTGGATCAGCCCCAGCATTTT
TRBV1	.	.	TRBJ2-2	CTSSQGGGTSINTGELFF	TGCACCAGCAGCCAAGGAGGAGGGACTAGCATTAACACCGGGGAGCTGTTTTTT
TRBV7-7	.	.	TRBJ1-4	CASSAGAANEKLFF	TGTGCCAGCAGCGCGGGGGCAGCTAATGAAAAACTGTTTTTT
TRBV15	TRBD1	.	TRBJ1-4	CATSRGPGQARATNEKLFF	TGTGCCACCAGCAGAGGGCCGGGACAGGCGAGGGCAACTAATGAAAAACTGTTTTTT
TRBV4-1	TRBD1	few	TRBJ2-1	CASSPDRGRNEQFF	TGCGCCAGCAGCCCGGACAGGGGGCGGAATGAGCAGTTCTTC
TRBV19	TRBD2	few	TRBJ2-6	CASSGGLAASGANVLTF	TGTGCCAGTAGTGGGGGACTAGCGGCCTCTGGGGCCAACGTCCTGACTTTC
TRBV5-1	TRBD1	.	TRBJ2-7	CAGSSLLGQEAYEQYF	TGCGCCGGCAGCTCCCTCCTAGGACAGGAGGCCTACGAGCAGTACTTC
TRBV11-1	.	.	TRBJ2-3	CASSADRDTQYF	TGTGCCAGCAGCGCTGACAGAGATACGCAGTATTTT
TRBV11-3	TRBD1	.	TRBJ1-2	CASSPGARCMGQSRYGYTF	TGTGCCAGCAGCCCCGGGGCCCGTTGTATGGGACAGTCTCGCTATGGCTACACCTTC
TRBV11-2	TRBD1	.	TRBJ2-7	CASSSGTGGFEQYF	TGTGCCAGCAGCTCCGGGACAGGGGGCTTCGAGCAGTACTTC
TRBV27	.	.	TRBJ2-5	CASSPGTPKETQYF	TGTGCCAGCAGTCCCGGGACACCTAAAGAGACCCAGTACTTC
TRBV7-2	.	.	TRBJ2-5	CASNRGLAVQETQYF	TGTGCCAGCAACCGGGGGCTAGCGGTACAAGAGACCCAGTACTTC
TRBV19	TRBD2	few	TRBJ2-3	CASGIGLAGSTDTQYF	TGTGCCTCGGGTATCGGACTAGCGGGGTCCACAGATACGCAGTATTTT
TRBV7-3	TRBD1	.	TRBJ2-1	CASSLMGTANEQFF	TGTGCCAGCAGCTTAATGGGGACAGCCAATGAGCAGTTCTTC
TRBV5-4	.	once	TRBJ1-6	CASSLRGQSYNSPLHF	TGTGCCAGCAGCTTACGAGGACAGAGCTATAATTCACCCCTCCACTTT
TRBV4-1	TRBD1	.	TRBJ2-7	CASASLRTGDYYEQYF	TGCGCCAGCGCGTCCCTCCGGACAGGGGATTATTACGAGCAGTACTTC
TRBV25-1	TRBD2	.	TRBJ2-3	CASRREGRWPSTDTQYF	TGTGCCAGCAGGCGGGAGGGCCGATGGCCTAGCACAGATACGCAGTATTTT
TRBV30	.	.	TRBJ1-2	CAWSVEPIYGYTF	TGTGCCTGGAGTGTAGAGCCAATCTATGGCTACACCTTC
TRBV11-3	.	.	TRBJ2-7	CASSQGQSSYEQYF	TGTGCCAGCAGCCAAGGACAGAGCTCCTACGAGCAGTACTTC
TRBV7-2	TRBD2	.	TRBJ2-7	CASSLGLAGPYEQYF	TGTGCCAGCAGCTTGGGACTAGCGGGGCCCTACGAGCAGTACTTC
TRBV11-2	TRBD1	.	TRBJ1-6	CASSSSTGGGDSPLHF	TGTGCCAGCAGCTCAAGTACAGGGGGCGGAGATTCACCCCTCCACTTT
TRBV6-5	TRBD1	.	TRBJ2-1	CASSSTPGQGGQFF	TGTGCCAGCAGTTCCACCCCGGGACAGGGTGGGCAGTTCTTC
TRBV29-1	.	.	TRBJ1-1	CSAQTHLNTEAFF	TGCAGCGCCCAAACACACCTGAACACTGAAGCTTTCTTT
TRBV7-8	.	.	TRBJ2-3	CASSLALRGSTDTQYF	TGTGCCAGCAGCTTAGCGCTAAGGGGTAGCACAGATACGCAGTATTTT
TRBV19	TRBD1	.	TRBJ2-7	CASRNTGGDYEQYF	TGTGCCAGTAGAAACACAGGGGGCGACTACGAGCAGTACTTC
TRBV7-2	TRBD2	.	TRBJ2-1	CASSLLRGVRFF	TGTGCCAGCAGCTTATTGCGGGGGGTCCGGTTCTTC
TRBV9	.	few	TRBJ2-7	CASSVGGGLGPSEQYF	TGTGCCAGCAGCGTAGGAGGAGGGCTTGGCCCCTCCGAGCAGTACTTC
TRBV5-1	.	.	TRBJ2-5	CASSTQDRGQETQYF	TGCGCCAGCAGCACCCAAGATAGGGGGCAAGAGACCCAGTACTTC
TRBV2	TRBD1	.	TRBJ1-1	CASRMGQMNTEAFF	TGTGCCAGCAGGATGGGACAGATGAACACTGAAGCTTTCTTT
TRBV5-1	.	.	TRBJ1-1	CASSRPGGENTEAFF	TGCGCCAGCAGCAGGCCCGGAGGGGAGAACACTGAAGCTTTCTTT
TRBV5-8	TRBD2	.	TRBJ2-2	CASSRPLAGTGELFF	TGTGCCAGCAGCCGCCCCTTAGCGGGGACCGGGGAGCTGTTTTTT
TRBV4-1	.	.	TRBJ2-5	CASSQVVGGAETQYF	TGCGCCAGCAGCCAAGTAGTGGGGGGGGCGGAGACCCAGTACTTC
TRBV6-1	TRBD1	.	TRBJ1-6	CASSEGQGWMAPLHF	TGTGCCAGCAGTGAAGGACAGGGGTGGATGGCACCCCTCCACTTT
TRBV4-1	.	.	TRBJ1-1	CASSQPQGSTEAFF	TGCGCCAGCAGCCAGCCTCAGGGTTCGACTGAAGCTTTCTTT
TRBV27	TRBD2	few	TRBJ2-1	CASSLSTGGGSYNEQFF	TGTGCCAGCAGTTTATCTACGGGAGGGGGATCCTACAATGAGCAGTTCTTC